These 26 T cell receptor beta chains originate from one sample sequenced in a study of blood T cell repertoires in COVID-19. Generated by immunoSEQ multiplex PCR, the TCRdb table keeps only in-frame clones and is missing some. The table lists 150,000 or so clones, 80% to 90% of them singletons. Sequenced: peripheral blood. The receptor set was obtained from a woman in her 40s with acute or convalescent COVID-19.

This chain connects TRBV6-4 to TRBJ2-6; tentatively, D is TRBD2 (6 bases). Germline CDR1 MRHNA, CDR2 SNTAGT. This CDR3 is 16 amino acids long. V was shortened by 5 bases and J by 0 bases, with 11 bases between the two germline ends. In DNA, the CDR3 is TGTGCCAGCAGTCCTAGCGAGAACTCTGGGGCCAACGTCCTGACTTTC. This encodes CASSPSENSGANVLTF.

The chain recombines TRBV4-1 with TRBJ2-7, with 7 positions matching TRBD1. The CDR3 runs to 14 residues. V was pared by 1 base and J by 2 bases, with 2 bases of the junction left unmatched. Per germline, CDR1 MGHRA and CDR2 YSYEKL. The CDR3 reads CASSQAGQTYEQYF. The CDR3 coding sequence is TGCGCCAGCAGCCAAGCGGGACAGACCTACGAGCAGTACTTC.

The rearrangement uses TRBV6-5 and TRBJ1-4, with TRBD1 as a possible D gene (5 bases). Trimming took 7 bases from V and 0 from J, leaving 9 bases between them. The CDR3 has 14 amino acids. Germline assignment: CDR1 MNHEY and CDR2 SVGAGI. CDR3 nucleotides: TGTGCCAGCACCTTAGGGGCAACTAATGAAAAACTGTTTTTT. It is translated as CASTLGATNEKLFF.

This chain connects TRBV7-9 to TRBJ1-1, with TRBD1 matching over 7 bases. The CDR3 covers 19 residues. Germline trimming cut 0 bases from V and 0 bases from J; bases unmatched to any gene: 13. Germline assignment: CDR1 SEHNR and CDR2 FQNEAQ (reference sequence). The chain's CDR3 is CASSLAQRGLVLMNTEAFF. In DNA, the CDR3 is TGTGCCAGCAGCTTAGCCCAGAGGGGGCTCGTCCTCATGAACACTGAAGCTTTCTTT.

This chain joins TRBV10-2 and TRBJ2-7; 7 positions match TRBD2. The CDR3 extends over 16 amino acids. V shed 2 bases, J shed 0 bases, and the junction held 7 bases outside the gene matches. The germline gives CDR1 WSHSY, CDR2 SAAADI. The CDR3 protein is CASSEVGGGFSYEQYF. The CDR3 nucleotides read TGCGCCAGCAGTGAGGTAGGCGGGGGATTCTCCTACGAGCAGTACTTC.

This clone was picked up a small number of times. The rearrangement links TRBV28 to TRBJ2-2; unclear D gene. CDR1 is MDHEN and CDR2 is SYDVKM in the germline V gene. V shed 3 bases and J shed 4 bases, with 15 bases lying between them. The CDR3 extends over 16 amino acids. CDR3 loop: CASSFSGFVSTGELFF. The CDR3 bases are TGTGCCAGCAGTTTTTCAGGTTTCGTGTCCACCGGGGAGCTGTTTTTT.

The chain links TRBV18 to TRBJ2-6; D may be TRBD1 (6 bases). Trimming left V 0 bases short and J 4 bases short, with 10 bases between. The germline V gene encodes CDR1 KGHSH and CDR2 LQKENI. CDR3 length: 16 amino acids. DNA of the CDR3: TGTGCCAGCTCACCACCGGGGGCTACGGGGGCCAACGTCCTGACTTTC. Amino acids: CASSPPGATGANVLTF.

V gene TRBV11-2 combines with J gene TRBJ2-7; TRBD2 matches at 7 bases. Trimming took 1 base from V and 3 from J; bases not matched to a gene: 3. The CDR3 is 14 residues long. Per the germline V gene, CDR1 is SGHAT and CDR2 is FQNNGV. For the CDR3, the DNA is TGTGCCAGCAGCTTAGCGGGAGGAGGCTACGAGCAGTACTTC. It specifies CASSLAGGGYEQYF. The full variable domain, with the rest looked up from reference TRBV11-2 and TRBJ2-7, is EAGVAQSPRYKIIEKRQSVAFWCNPISGHATLYWYQQILGQGPKLLIQFQNNGVVDDSQLPKDRFSAERLKGVDSTLKIQPAKLEDSAVYLCASSLAGGGYEQYFGPGTRLTVT.

The chain links TRBV27 to TRBJ2-1; D is ambiguous. The germline V gene has CDR1 MNHEY and CDR2 SMNVEV (reference sequence). V was clipped by 5 bases and J by 0 bases, with 17 bases between them. This CDR3 spans 17 amino acids. The CDR3 region has the DNA TGTGCCAGCAGTGCGTCCCCGATTCCCCTCTCCTACAATGAGCAGTTCTTC. This translates into CASSASPIPLSYNEQFF.

The chain recombines TRBV6-5 with TRBJ2-1, with a tentative D call TRBD1 (6 bases). Trimming pared 6 bases from V and 6 bases from J, leaving 12 bases between. Germline V CDR1 and CDR2: MNHEY, SVGAGI. The CDR3 is 13 residues long. The CDR3 DNA follows: TGTGCCAGCAGCTCGGGACAATTCAATGAGCAGTTCTTC. Residues: CASSSGQFNEQFF.

V gene TRBV7-9 combines with J gene TRBJ2-3; 13 bases are a match to TRBD2. The V gene end was trimmed by 2 bases and the J gene end by 2 bases; junction bases not matched to a gene: 10. This CDR3 is 19 amino acids long. Per the germline V gene, CDR1 is SEHNR and CDR2 is FQNEAQ (reference sequence). CDR3 in amino acids: CASSLRELLAGGFTDTQYF. CDR3 sequence (DNA): TGTGCCAGCAGCTTAAGGGAATTACTAGCGGGGGGGTTCACAGATACGCAGTATTTT.

The chain combines TRBV6-5 with TRBJ1-5; 9 bases fit TRBD1. Losses at the gene ends were 6 bases for V and 8 bases for J; bases not matched to a gene: 8. This CDR3 is built from 14 residues. CDR1 and CDR2 from the germline V gene are MNHEY and SVGAGI. The CDR3 DNA reads TGTGCCAGCAGCCAAACAGGGGGCGCAGAGCCCCAGCATTTT. Its translation: CASSQTGGAEPQHF.

J is TRBJ1-4 and V is TRBV6-5; D is perhaps TRBD1 (6 bases). Germline CDR1 reads MNHEY; CDR2 reads SVGAGI. V gave up 2 bases and J gave up 8 bases, with 18 bases separating them. The CDR3 runs 16 residues. CDR3 sequence (DNA): TGTGCCAGCAGTTACGATTGGGGCAGGGGTGGAGAAAAACTGTTTTTT. It translates to CASSYDWGRGGEKLFF.

V usage is TRBV3-1 (or the pseudogene TRBV3-2) and J usage is TRBJ1-3; D is unclear. The CDR3 consists of 14 residues. Germline CDR1 reads LGHDT; CDR2 reads YNNKEL (reference sequence). V was cut by 1 base and J by 0 bases, with 4 bases left in between. The CDR3 DNA reads TGTGCCAGCAGCCAAGTTCACTCTGGAAACACCATATATTTT. Its protein product is CASSQVHSGNTIYF.

The chain is built from TRBV5-5 and TRBJ2-5; no definite D call. The germline V gene encodes CDR1 SGHKS and CDR2 YYEKEE (reference sequence). CDR3 length: 11 amino acids. Trimming pared 4 bases from V and 2 bases from J, leaving 3 bases between. CDR3 residues: CASSLQETQYF. DNA for the CDR3: TGTGCCAGCAGCCTTCAAGAGACCCAGTACTTC.

This chain uses TRBV5-4 with TRBJ1-2; TRBD1 aligns across 7 bases. From germline, CDR1 is SGHNT and CDR2 YYREEE (reference sequence). The ends lost 0 bases at V and 6 bases at J; junction bases unmatched: 8. This CDR3 spans 15 amino acids. DNA of the CDR3: TGTGCCAGCAGCTTGGTTAACAGGGGTGGTGATGGCTACACCTTC. It yields the protein CASSLVNRGGDGYTF.

V usage is TRBV2 and J usage is TRBJ2-3; a possible D gene is TRBD2 (6 bases). V was cut by 7 bases and J by 1 base, with 18 bases left in between. Germline V gene lookup returns CDR1 SNHLY and CDR2 FYNNEI. The CDR3 has 16 residues. The CDR3 here is CASTFQRGGGTDTQYF. CDR3 DNA: TGTGCCAGCACGTTCCAACGCGGCGGGGGCACAGATACGCAGTATTTT.

The chain has TRBV2 and TRBJ2-7; 7 bases fit TRBD1. The germline gives CDR1 SNHLY, CDR2 FYNNEI. The junction had 7 bases not matched to a gene; V was cut back by 8 bases and J by 0 bases. The CDR3 loop spans 14 amino acids. The CDR3 nucleotides read TGTGCCAGCTCCGTGGACAGGAGCTCCTACGAGCAGTACTTC. Its translation is CASSVDRSSYEQYF.

The V call is TRBV29-1, the J call TRBJ2-7; D may be TRBD1 (6 bases). The V gene lost 3 bases and the J gene lost 3 bases, with 15 bases spanning the gap. CDR1 and CDR2 (germline): SQVTM, ANQGSEA. The CDR3 covers 14 residues. CDR3 sequence reads: CSVEEQGENYEQYF. CDR3 nucleotides: TGCAGCGTTGAGGAACAGGGCGAAAACTACGAGCAGTACTTC.

The V call is TRBV15, the J call TRBJ1-4; TRBD1 matches at 7 bases. Germline V gene lookup returns CDR1 LNHNV and CDR2 YYDKDF (reference sequence). The CDR3 runs to 19 residues. Trimming took 0 bases from V and 8 from J; bases not matched to a gene: 18. CDR3 sequence: CATSRETGITRYHAEKLFF. As DNA, the CDR3 is TGTGCCACCAGCAGAGAGACAGGGATCACGAGGTACCACGCCGAAAAACTGTTTTTT.

The chain joins TRBV15 to TRBJ1-4; D call uncertain. V was pared by 0 bases and J by 4 bases, with 12 bases between. This CDR3 has 16 residues. CDR1 and CDR2 (germline): LNHNV, YYDKDF (reference sequence). CDR3 nucleotide sequence: TGTGCCACCAGCAGAGATCCCCTGGGAGGTAATGAAAAACTGTTTTTT. Amino acids: CATSRDPLGGNEKLFF.

This clone was seen only a few times. The chain carries TRBV6-1 and TRBJ1-2, with 9 bases fitting TRBD1. V was clipped by 2 bases and J by 5 bases; unmatched bases: 9. CDR1 and CDR2 (germline): MNHNS, SASEGT. This CDR3 contains 16 residues. The CDR3 DNA sequence: TGTGCCAGCAGTGAAAGGAGGACAGGGGCTGGGTATGGCTACACCTTC. Translation gives CASSERRTGAGYGYTF.

This chain connects TRBV28 to TRBJ2-7; D possibly corresponds to TRBD1 (6 bases). This CDR3 is built from 14 residues. Per the germline V gene, CDR1 is MDHEN and CDR2 is SYDVKM. With 1 base removed from V and 6 bases from J, the gap between germline ends came to 13 bases. CDR3 sequence: CASSLYADRSEQYF. In nucleotides, the CDR3 is TGTGCCAGCAGTTTATATGCTGACAGGAGCGAGCAGTACTTC.

The chain combines TRBV2 with TRBJ2-3; 9 nucleotides agree with TRBD1. Germline assignment: CDR1 SNHLY and CDR2 FYNNEI. The CDR3 runs to 14 residues. After removal of 6 bases from V and 14 bases from J, the junction contained 15 bases not matched to a gene. CDR3 in DNA: TGTGCCAGCAGAGAAAATCGGATACAGGGGGCGGGGTATTTT. It translates to CASRENRIQGAGYF.

The chain joins TRBV5-4 to TRBJ2-3, with 10 bases that match TRBD2. The CDR3 totals 16 residues. Germline assignment: CDR1 SGHNT and CDR2 YYREEE (reference sequence). V gave up 4 bases and J gave up 2 bases; unmatched junction bases: 7. CDR3 sequence reads: CASSNGLADPTDTQYF. DNA of the CDR3: TGTGCCAGCAGCAACGGACTAGCGGATCCCACAGATACGCAGTATTTT.

This chain connects TRBV19 to TRBJ1-4, with 7 bases aligning to TRBD1. Germline V gene data show CDR1 as LNHDA and CDR2 as SQIVND (reference sequence). This CDR3 is 14 amino acids long. V trimming: 3 bases; J trimming: 8 bases; junction bases outside the gene matches: 6. The CDR3 nucleotides are TGTGCCAGTAGTATGCGACAGGGTAACGAAAAACTGTTTTTT. Its protein is CASSMRQGNEKLFF.